What follows describes a single T cell receptor beta chain. Germline V gene lookup returns CDR1 WSHSY and CDR2 SAAADI. This CDR3 is 16 amino acids long. Deletions cut 3 bases from V and 5 bases from J, with 19 bases between. This entry comes from a study of blood T cell repertoires in COVID-19. In Seattle, patients joined the study during active infection and were tracked longitudinally. The authors' processing: For nucleated cells, counts were estimated from reference gene primer amplification. Assay used: immunoSEQ multiplex PCR; TCRdb lists only in-frame clones, some missing. V and J calls and clone size follow that table, whereas D and trimming were derived from the DNA. The sample yields 150,000 to 190,000 clones, more than 75% seen once.

The sample was peripheral blood. The sequence came from an older woman with COVID-19, enrolled during active disease. This rearrangement joins TRBV10-2 to TRBJ1-1; D remains ambiguous. The CDR3 bases are TGCGCCAGCAGTGAAAGGTCGCCCAGAGGAGGAACTGAAGCTTTCTTT. Amino acid sequence: CASSERSPRGGTEAFF.